This TCR beta chain stems from a study of cytomegalovirus exposure and HLA in healthy donors. Regarding the study as a whole: Some V segments could not be told apart, so they were left out, TRBV6-2 and TRBV6-3 among them. Later analysis indicated greater clonal expansion among HLA-associated TCR beta chains than among equally common other chains. An analysis done earlier found most TCR beta V segments productive about 90% or about 30% of the time. From TCR beta sequences, most subjects' HLA-A and HLA-B alleles were reportedly predicted accurately.

A word on this clone: The antigen is not known.

The CDR3 runs 15 residues. V was clipped by 4 bases and J by 5 bases, with 18 bases between them. Germline assignment: CDR1 SGDLS and CDR2 YYNGEE. The primer mix had 60 Vbeta and 13 Jbeta primers. Generated by immunoSEQ multiplex PCR, the TCRdb table keeps only in-frame clones and is missing some. The profile shows over 110,000 clones, around 73% of them singletons. This chain joins TRBV9 and TRBJ1-2; D perhaps matches TRBD1 (6 bases). The receptor was derived from a middle-aged woman in good health and CMV-seronegative. Sequenced input: PBMCs. The CDR3 DNA is TGTGCCAGCAGCCCCCCCGGGGGGCAGACGTATGGCTACACCTTC. It is translated as CASSPPGGQTYGYTF.